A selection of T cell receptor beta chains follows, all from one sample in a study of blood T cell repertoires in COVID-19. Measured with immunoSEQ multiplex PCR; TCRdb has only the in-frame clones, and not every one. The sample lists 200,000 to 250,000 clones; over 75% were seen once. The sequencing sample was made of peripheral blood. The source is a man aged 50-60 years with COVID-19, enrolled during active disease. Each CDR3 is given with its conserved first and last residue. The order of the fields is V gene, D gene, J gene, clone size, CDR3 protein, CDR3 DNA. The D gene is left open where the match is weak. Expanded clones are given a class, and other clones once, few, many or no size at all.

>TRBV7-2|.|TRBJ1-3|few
CASSLASGSSGNTIYF
TGTGCCAGCAGCTTAGCCTCGGGTTCCTCTGGAAACACCATATATTTT
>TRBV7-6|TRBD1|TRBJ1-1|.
CASSTPGQGASGTEAFF
TGTGCCAGCAGCACGCCGGGACAGGGGGCTTCGGGCACTGAAGCTTTCTTT
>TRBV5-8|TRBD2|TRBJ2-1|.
CASSRPGGRSYNEQFF
TGTGCCAGCAGCCGTCCGGGAGGTAGATCCTACAATGAGCAGTTCTTC
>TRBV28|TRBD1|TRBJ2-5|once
CASSLTGRDRWYF
TGTGCCAGCAGTCTAACCGGCCGGGACAGGTGGTACTTC
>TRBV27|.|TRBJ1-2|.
CASSTLQGPYGYTF
TGTGCCAGCAGTACTTTACAGGGACCGTATGGCTACACCTTC
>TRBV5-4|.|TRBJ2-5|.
CASSKWGLGETQYF
TGTGCCAGCAGCAAGTGGGGGCTTGGGGAGACCCAGTACTTC
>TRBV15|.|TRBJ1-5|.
CATSPRRRGADQPQHF
TGTGCCACCAGTCCCCGCCGCCGGGGGGCGGATCAGCCCCAGCATTTT
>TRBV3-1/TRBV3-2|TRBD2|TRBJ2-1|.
CASSQREGPGYNEQFF
TGTGCCAGCAGTCAAAGGGAGGGCCCAGGGTACAATGAGCAGTTCTTC
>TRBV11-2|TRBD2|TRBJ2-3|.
CASSFTGFLAGSTDTQYF
TGTGCCAGCAGCTTTACAGGGTTCTTAGCGGGATCCACAGATACGCAGTATTTT
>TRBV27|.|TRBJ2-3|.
CASSPWGADTQYF
TGTGCCAGCAGTCCATGGGGGGCAGATACGCAGTATTTT
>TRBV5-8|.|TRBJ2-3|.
CASNVEGADTQYF
TGTGCCAGCAACGTTGAGGGGGCAGATACGCAGTATTTT
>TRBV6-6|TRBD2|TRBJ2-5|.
CASSPRTSGGLGETQYF
TGTGCCAGCAGTCCACGGACTAGCGGGGGCCTGGGGGAGACCCAGTACTTC
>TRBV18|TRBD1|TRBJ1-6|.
CASSPDVQGAGDSPLHF
TGTGCCAGCTCACCCGACGTCCAGGGGGCCGGGGATTCACCCCTCCACTTT
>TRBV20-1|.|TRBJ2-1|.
CSARGANEQFF
TGCAGTGCTAGAGGGGCCAATGAGCAGTTCTTC
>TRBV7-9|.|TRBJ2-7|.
CASSSGAWRETYEQYF
TGTGCCAGCAGCTCAGGCGCGTGGAGGGAAACCTACGAGCAGTACTTC
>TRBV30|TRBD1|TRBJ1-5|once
CAWRAGGNQPQHF
TGTGCCTGGAGGGCAGGGGGTAATCAGCCCCAGCATTTT
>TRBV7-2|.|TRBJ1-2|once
CASSQDTANYGYTF
TGTGCCAGCAGCCAGGACACTGCTAACTATGGCTACACCTTC
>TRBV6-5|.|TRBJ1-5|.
CASRRTGTSNQPQHF
TGTGCCAGCAGAAGAACAGGGACTAGCAATCAGCCCCAGCATTTT
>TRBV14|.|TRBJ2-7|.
CASSQEMGPYEQYF
TGTGCCAGCAGCCAAGAAATGGGGCCCTACGAGCAGTACTTC
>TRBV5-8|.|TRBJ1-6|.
CASSLGGGNSPLHF
TGTGCCAGCAGCTTAGGCGGGGGCAATTCACCCCTCCACTTT
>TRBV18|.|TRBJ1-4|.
CASSPGRGSEKLFF
TGTGCCAGCTCACCGGGCAGGGGTAGTGAAAAACTGTTTTTT
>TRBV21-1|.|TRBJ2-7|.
CASSKWLAGEEQYF
TGTGCCAGCAGCAAGTGGCTAGCGGGAGAAGAGCAGTACTTC
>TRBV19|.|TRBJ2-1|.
CASRASYSYNEQFF
TGTGCCAGTAGGGCTAGCTACTCCTACAATGAGCAGTTCTTC
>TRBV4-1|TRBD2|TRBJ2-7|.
CASSLVAGGQYEQYF
TGCGCCAGCAGCCTCGTAGCGGGAGGGCAGTACGAGCAGTACTTC
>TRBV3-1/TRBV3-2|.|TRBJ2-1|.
CASSQDSSHNEQFF
TGTGCCAGCAGCCAAGATAGTAGTCACAATGAGCAGTTCTTC
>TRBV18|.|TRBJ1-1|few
CASSSAAGLNTEAFF
TGTGCCAGCTCATCGGCGGCAGGGCTGAACACTGAAGCTTTCTTT
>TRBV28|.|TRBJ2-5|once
CASSLISQETQYF
TGTGCCAGCAGTTTAATCAGCCAAGAGACCCAGTACTTC
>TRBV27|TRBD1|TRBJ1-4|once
CASSLRDRGEKLFF
TGTGCCAGCAGTTTACGGGACAGGGGAGAAAAACTGTTTTTT
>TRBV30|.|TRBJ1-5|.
CAWSAREDQPQHF
TGTGCCTGGAGTGCCAGGGAAGATCAGCCCCAGCATTTT
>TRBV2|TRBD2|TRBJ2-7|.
CASSAASGRRSSYEQYF
TGTGCCAGCAGTGCCGCTAGCGGGAGGCGCAGCTCCTACGAGCAGTACTTC
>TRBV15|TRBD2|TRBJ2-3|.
CATSRDRAGGTDTQYF
TGTGCCACCAGCAGAGATCGGGCGGGGGGCACAGATACGCAGTATTTT
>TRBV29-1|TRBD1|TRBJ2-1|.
CSVSGQGARAGVYNEQFF
TGCAGCGTGTCTGGACAGGGGGCGCGGGCGGGAGTTTACAATGAGCAGTTCTTC
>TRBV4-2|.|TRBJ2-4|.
CASSQTLSARDIQYF
TGTGCCAGCAGCCAGACCCTTTCGGCCAGGGACATTCAGTACTTC
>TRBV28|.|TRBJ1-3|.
CASSLGGTWPRNTIYF
TGTGCCAGCAGTTTGGGGGGGACATGGCCTAGAAACACCATATATTTT
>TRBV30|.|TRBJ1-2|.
CAWSSRTRDTF
TGTGCCTGGAGTTCGAGGACACGCGACACCTTC